This is a list of T cell receptor beta chains from one sample in a study of regulatory T cells in long-lasting Graves disease. TCRdb reprocessed the multiplex PCR reads with MiXCR, giving one entry per CDR3 protein. The sample holds some 500,000 distinct CDR3 sequences; approximately 15% are singletons and the top ten take more than 8.5%. These sequences were also reported in another study, on T cells in Graves' hyperthyroidism and ophthalmopathy.

Sequenced here: peripheral blood mononuclear cells (PBMCs), sampled at new diagnosis, from a patient treated with antithyroid drugs. Receptors originate from a man aged 25-45 years with Graves disease. Each CDR3 is given with its conserved first and last residue. Each record gives: clone size, CDR3 length, J gene, V gene, D gene, CDR3 protein, CDR3 DNA. D genes are given only for firm matches. Size is stated for part of the rows, as once, few or many counts, or as a class when the clone is expanded.

few 20 TRBJ2-3 TRBV5-1 - CASTPWVSRGTGDGADTQYF TGCGCCAGCACCCCATGGGTCAGCCGGGGAACGGGGGATGGGGCAGATACGCAGTATTTT
many 14 TRBJ2-5 TRBV5-1 - CASSLGSNQETQYF TGCGCCAGCAGCTTGGGCTCAAACCAAGAGACCCAGTACTTC
many 14 TRBJ1-2 TRBV7-2 TRBD1 CASSLVGQNYGYTF TGTGCCAGCAGCTTAGTGGGACAGAACTATGGCTACACCTTC
- 15 TRBJ1-2 TRBV28 TRBD1 CASSPPQGGLYGYTF TGTGCCAGCAGCCCCCCCCAGGGGGGGCTCTATGGCTACACCTTC
- 16 TRBJ2-3 TRBV24-1 - CATSGFGQGSADTQYF TGTGCCACCAGTGGTTTCGGGCAGGGGTCGGCAGATACGCAGTATTTT
few 11 TRBJ1-2 TRBV12-3/TRBV12-4 TRBD1 CASSDRDVYTF TGTGCCAGCAGTGACAGGGATGTCTACACCTTC
many 15 TRBJ2-7 TRBV19 TRBD1 CASSSAGTGAYEQYF TGTGCCAGTAGTTCTGCTGGGACAGGGGCATACGAGCAGTACTTC
- 19 TRBJ2-7 TRBV7-9 TRBD1 CASSSIPPGQSYISYEQYF TGTGCCAGCAGCTCCATCCCCCCGGGACAGTCTTACATCTCCTACGAGCAGTACTTC
few 17 TRBJ2-7 TRBV6-1 TRBD1 CASTGRTGNIPLYEQYF TGTGCCAGCACTGGGAGGACAGGGAATATCCCTCTTTACGAGCAGTACTTC
many 16 TRBJ2-1 TRBV11-2 - CASSLEGASPYNEQFF TGTGCCAGCAGCTTAGAGGGGGCTAGCCCGTACAATGAGCAGTTCTTC
many 13 TRBJ2-7 TRBV13 TRBD1 CASTLKGGSVQYF TGTGCCAGCACTTTAAAAGGGGGCAGCGTGCAGTACTTC
many 14 TRBJ2-6 TRBV6-1 - CASSEQIRANVLTF TGTGCCAGCAGTGAACAGATTCGGGCCAACGTCCTGACTTTC
few 15 TRBJ2-5 TRBV3-1 - CASTKSSSRGETQYF TGTGCCAGCACCAAAAGCTCCTCCCGGGGAGAGACCCAGTACTTC
- 17 TRBJ2-6 TRBV19 - CASSIEGGLSGANVLTF TGTGCCAGTAGTATAGAAGGGGGACTCTCTGGGGCCAACGTCCTGACTTTC
many 13 TRBJ2-3 TRBV5-4 - CASAGLRTDTQYF TGTGCCAGCGCCGGGCTCCGCACAGATACGCAGTATTTT
few 14 TRBJ2-1 TRBV27 - CASSKRWIYNEQFF TGTGCCAGCAGCAAACGGTGGATTTACAATGAGCAGTTCTTC
many 11 TRBJ2-3 TRBV19 - CASTSADTQYF TGTGCCAGTACTAGCGCAGATACGCAGTATTTT